These 11 T cell receptor beta chains were all obtained from the same sample, sequenced in a study of blood T cell repertoires in COVID-19. Libraries were prepared by immunoSEQ multiplex PCR; TCRdb keeps only in-frame clonotypes and omits some of them. This sample carries around 80,000 clones, approximately 80% of them seen once, and the ten largest clones take approximately 12%. Sequenced sample: peripheral blood. These receptors originate from a man at least 80 years old with acute or convalescent COVID-19.

The chain joins TRBV4-1 to TRBJ2-1; D is possibly TRBD1 (5 bases). Germline CDR1 is MGHRA and CDR2 is YSYEKL. The CDR3 is 13 amino acids. The germline V and J ends were trimmed by 1 base and 6 bases, with 7 bases remaining between them. CDR3 in DNA: TGCGCCAGCAGCCAAGTTGACAGCAATGAGCAGTTCTTC. It yields the protein CASSQVDSNEQFF.

The rearrangement joins TRBV5-8 to TRBJ2-7; possible D gene TRBD1, 6 bases. Germline values: CDR1 SGHTS, CDR2 YDEGEE. Deletions cut 4 bases from V and 4 bases from J, with 12 bases between. CDR3 size: 13 residues. CDR3 nucleotides: TGTGCCAGCAGCCCGACAGGACGGTACGAGCAGTACTTC. It is translated as CASSPTGRYEQYF. The whole variable domain, remainder taken from reference TRBV5-8 and TRBJ2-7, is EAGVTQSPTHLIKTRGQQATLRCSPISGHTSVYWYQQALGLGLQFLLWYDEGEERNRGNFPPRFSGRQFPNYSSELNVNALELEDSALYLCASSPTGRYEQYFGPGTRLTVT.

This clone was seen once. The chain has TRBV6-5 and TRBJ2-7, with 9 bases identical to TRBD1. CDR3 length equals 13 residues. Germline CDR1 MNHEY, CDR2 SVGAGI. Losses at the gene ends were 8 bases for V and 2 bases for J; bases not matched to a gene: 4. The DNA for the CDR3 is TGTGCCAGCCGGACAGGGGAACCCTACGAGCAGTACTTC. Its translation is CASRTGEPYEQYF.

DNA of the CDR3: TGTGCCAGCAGCCGAGGAGGGAACGGGGAGCTGTTTTTT. Protein product: CASSRGGNGELFF. The genes are TRBV7-9 and TRBJ2-2, with D possibly matching TRBD2 (6 bases). V dropped 5 bases and J dropped 7 bases, with 11 bases sitting between them. The CDR3 runs to 13 residues. The germline V gene encodes CDR1 SEHNR and CDR2 FQNEAQ (reference sequence).

The V call is TRBV25-1, the J call TRBJ1-1, with 9 nucleotides matching TRBD1. Germline V gene sequence: CDR1 MGHDK, CDR2 SYGVNS. Unmatched junction bases numbered 8, after V lost 4 bases and J lost 5 bases. The CDR3 is 15 amino acids. The CDR3 region has the DNA TGTGCCAGCAGTGCGGTGACAGGGGGTGGAACTGAAGCTTTCTTT. Amino acids: CASSAVTGGGTEAFF.

This rearrangement joins TRBV7-3 to TRBJ2-2; no definite D call. The germline V gene has CDR1 SGHTA and CDR2 FQGTGA. This CDR3 has 14 amino acids. Trimming stripped 4 bases from V and 0 bases from J, with 6 bases between. The CDR3 loop is CASSSRANTGELFF. In nucleotides, the CDR3 is TGTGCCAGCAGCTCCCGGGCGAACACCGGGGAGCTGTTTTTT.

This clone showed up just a few times. The chain uses TRBV19 and TRBJ1-4, with D perhaps matching TRBD1 (5 bases). CDR3 length: 14 amino acids. From germline, CDR1 is LNHDA and CDR2 SQIVND (reference sequence). Trimming removed 8 bases at V and 5 bases at J, with 15 bases between. In nucleotides, the CDR3 is TGTGCCAGTGCGTTTAGGGGATCGAATGAAAAACTGTTTTTT. It translates to CASAFRGSNEKLFF.

The chain employs TRBV5-1 and TRBJ2-3; tentative D call: TRBD1 (7 bases). Germline values: CDR1 SGHRS, CDR2 YFSETQ. The CDR3 is 15 amino acids. Trimming pared 0 bases from V and 4 bases from J, leaving 12 bases between. This CDR3 is CASSLGAGGSDTQYF. CDR3 nucleotide sequence: TGCGCCAGCAGCTTGGGGGCAGGGGGGTCAGATACGCAGTATTTT.

The chain employs TRBV2 and TRBJ2-5; a weak D match, TRBD1 (5 bases). CDR3 length: 13 amino acids. From germline, CDR1 is SNHLY and CDR2 FYNNEI. Between the trimmed V and J ends, which lost 7 bases and 1 base, there was a span of 10 bases. This chain's CDR3 is CASTTGFQETQYF. The CDR3 DNA sequence: TGTGCCAGCACCACAGGTTTCCAAGAGACCCAGTACTTC.

The V call is TRBV3-1 (or the pseudogene TRBV3-2), the J call TRBJ1-2; tentatively, D is TRBD1 (5 bases). Trimming took off 5 bases at V and 0 bases at J, with 19 bases between the two ends. There are 17 residues in the CDR3. From germline, CDR1 is LGHDT and CDR2 YNNKEL (reference sequence). This CDR3 is CASSRATGGGSNYGYTF. The CDR3 region has the DNA TGTGCCAGCAGCAGGGCCACCGGGGGGGGTTCTAACTATGGCTACACCTTC.

This chain joins TRBV7-3 and TRBJ2-3, with TRBD2 as a possible D gene (5 bases). The CDR3 runs to 13 residues. The germline V gene encodes CDR1 SGHTA and CDR2 FQGTGA. V was clipped by 5 bases and J by 6 bases, with 12 bases between them. Here the CDR3 reads CASSKLAGDTQYF. The CDR3, as DNA: TGTGCCAGCAGCAAGCTAGCAGGCGATACGCAGTATTTT.